Listed below are T cell receptor beta chains from one sample, sequenced in a study of spatial heterogeneity in lung cancer. TCRdb re-derived calls from the 5' RACE reads in MiXCR, one entry per CDR3 protein. The sample contains fewer than 55,000 distinct CDR3 sequences, around 7% of which appear only once. The specimen was PBMCs, collected at follow-up. All receptors come from a female donor with early-stage non-small cell lung cancer. Each CDR3 is given with its conserved first and last residue. Each record gives: J gene, D gene, clone size, V gene, CDR3 protein, CDR3 DNA. The D gene is left open where the match is weak. The size field is filled for only some rows; it gives once, few, many or a size class.

J gene: TRBJ1-5; D gene: NA; clone size: many; V gene: TRBV29-1; CDR3 protein: CSVTTGGVQSNQPQHF; CDR3 DNA: TGCAGCGTTACAACTGGGGGGGTACAGAGCAATCAGCCCCAGCATTTT
J gene: TRBJ2-6; D gene: NA; clone size: few; V gene: TRBV12-3/TRBV12-4; CDR3 protein: CASSLESRLNSGANVLTF; CDR3 DNA: TGTGCCAGCAGTTTAGAAAGCAGGCTTAACTCTGGGGCCAACGTCCTGACTTTC
J gene: TRBJ1-5; D gene: NA; clone size: few; V gene: TRBV23-1; CDR3 protein: CASSQSGRPYQPQHF; CDR3 DNA: TGCGCCAGCAGTCAATCGGGCAGGCCTTACCAGCCCCAGCATTTT
J gene: TRBJ2-4; D gene: TRBD1; clone size: few; V gene: TRBV5-1; CDR3 protein: CASSPGTASNIQYF; CDR3 DNA: TGCGCCAGCAGCCCAGGGACAGCTTCAAACATTCAGTACTTC
J gene: TRBJ2-1; D gene: TRBD2; clone size: few; V gene: TRBV7-9; CDR3 protein: CASSLSGGADNEQFF; CDR3 DNA: TGTGCCAGCAGCTTAAGCGGGGGGGCCGACAATGAGCAGTTCTTC
J gene: TRBJ2-2; D gene: NA; clone size: many; V gene: TRBV28; CDR3 protein: CASSFFPGRGPNTGELFF; CDR3 DNA: TGTGCCAGCAGTTTTTTCCCGGGGCGGGGGCCCAACACCGGGGAGCTGTTTTTT
J gene: TRBJ1-3; D gene: TRBD1; clone size: NA; V gene: TRBV7-8; CDR3 protein: CASSLKGQTSGNTIYF; CDR3 DNA: TGTGCCAGCAGCCTTAAGGGACAGACCTCTGGAAACACCATATATTTT
J gene: TRBJ2-7; D gene: TRBD1; clone size: many; V gene: TRBV11-2; CDR3 protein: CASSQGQGPYEQYF; CDR3 DNA: TGTGCCAGCAGCCAGGGACAGGGACCATACGAGCAGTACTTC
J gene: TRBJ2-5; D gene: NA; clone size: many; V gene: TRBV6-1; CDR3 protein: CASSESIGPQETQYF; CDR3 DNA: TGTGCCAGCAGTGAAAGCATAGGACCCCAAGAGACCCAGTACTTC
J gene: TRBJ2-5; D gene: NA; clone size: many; V gene: TRBV18; CDR3 protein: CATGSGQQETQYF; CDR3 DNA: TGTGCCACCGGAAGCGGGCAACAGGAGACCCAGTACTTC
J gene: TRBJ2-2; D gene: NA; clone size: many; V gene: TRBV2; CDR3 protein: CATRGSGELFF; CDR3 DNA: TGTGCCACTCGTGGCTCCGGGGAGCTGTTTTTT
J gene: TRBJ1-3; D gene: NA; clone size: many; V gene: TRBV14; CDR3 protein: CASSEEFSGNTIYF; CDR3 DNA: TGTGCCAGCAGCGAAGAGTTCTCTGGAAACACCATATATTTT
J gene: TRBJ2-3; D gene: NA; clone size: many; V gene: TRBV20-1; CDR3 protein: CSARSNPGGTDTQYF; CDR3 DNA: TGCAGTGCTAGGTCGAACCCTGGTGGGACAGATACGCAGTATTTT
J gene: TRBJ2-3; D gene: TRBD2; clone size: NA; V gene: TRBV6-6; CDR3 protein: CASSPRLAGDGTDTQYF; CDR3 DNA: TGTGCCAGCAGTCCTAGACTAGCGGGGGACGGCACAGATACGCAGTATTTT
J gene: TRBJ1-4; D gene: NA; clone size: many; V gene: TRBV20-1; CDR3 protein: CSAHRHDEKLFF; CDR3 DNA: TGCAGTGCCCACCGACACGATGAAAAACTGTTTTTT
J gene: TRBJ2-7; D gene: NA; clone size: NA; V gene: TRBV4-1; CDR3 protein: CASSQDPRVYSSYEQYF; CDR3 DNA: TGCGCCAGCAGCCAAGATCCGAGGGTATATAGCTCCTACGAGCAGTACTTC
J gene: TRBJ1-1; D gene: NA; clone size: few; V gene: TRBV28; CDR3 protein: CASSFFLGGQQMNTEAFF; CDR3 DNA: TGTGCCAGCAGTTTTTTTCTCGGTGGGCAGCAAATGAACACTGAAGCTTTCTTT
J gene: TRBJ1-1; D gene: NA; clone size: few; V gene: TRBV24-1; CDR3 protein: CATTMGGGTSEAFF; CDR3 DNA: TGTGCCACCACAATGGGGGGGGGAACATCCGAAGCTTTCTTT
J gene: TRBJ2-3; D gene: TRBD1; clone size: NA; V gene: TRBV7-9; CDR3 protein: CASNYGQDTDTQYF; CDR3 DNA: TGTGCCAGCAATTATGGACAGGACACAGATACGCAGTATTTT
J gene: TRBJ1-2; D gene: NA; clone size: NA; V gene: TRBV3-1; CDR3 protein: CASSRLQGNYGYTF; CDR3 DNA: TGTGCCAGCAGCCGCCTCCAGGGAAACTATGGCTACACCTTC
J gene: TRBJ2-1; D gene: NA; clone size: NA; V gene: TRBV5-4; CDR3 protein: CASSLSVSYNEQFF; CDR3 DNA: TGTGCCAGCAGCTTGAGCGTATCCTACAATGAGCAGTTCTTC
J gene: TRBJ1-5; D gene: NA; clone size: few; V gene: TRBV7-2; CDR3 protein: CASSLGGRLGQPQHF; CDR3 DNA: TGTGCCAGCAGCTTAGGGGGGCGGCTTGGGCAGCCCCAGCATTTT
J gene: TRBJ2-3; D gene: NA; clone size: NA; V gene: TRBV2; CDR3 protein: CASRIARDTQYF; CDR3 DNA: TGTGCCAGCAGAATAGCAAGGGATACGCAGTATTTT
J gene: TRBJ2-3; D gene: NA; clone size: NA; V gene: TRBV7-2; CDR3 protein: CASSSGTAQYF; CDR3 DNA: TGTGCCAGCAGCTCCGGGACGGCGCAGTATTTT
J gene: TRBJ2-5; D gene: NA; clone size: many; V gene: TRBV9; CDR3 protein: CASSVNPGETQYF; CDR3 DNA: TGTGCCAGCAGCGTAAACCCAGGGGAGACCCAGTACTTC
J gene: TRBJ2-1; D gene: NA; clone size: few; V gene: TRBV12-3/TRBV12-4; CDR3 protein: CASSLMGNEQFF; CDR3 DNA: TGTGCCAGCAGTTTAATGGGAAATGAGCAGTTCTTC
J gene: TRBJ1-2; D gene: NA; clone size: few; V gene: TRBV11-2; CDR3 protein: CASSGGVANYGYTF; CDR3 DNA: TGTGCCAGCAGCGGTGGGGTAGCTAACTATGGCTACACCTTC
J gene: TRBJ1-1; D gene: TRBD1; clone size: few; V gene: TRBV2; CDR3 protein: CAISDRLSGGAEAFF; CDR3 DNA: TGTGCCATTTCGGACAGGCTTTCCGGAGGCGCTGAAGCTTTCTTT
J gene: TRBJ2-5; D gene: NA; clone size: medium-sized; V gene: TRBV5-4; CDR3 protein: CASSLGFETQYF; CDR3 DNA: TGTGCCAGCAGCTTGGGTTTCGAGACCCAGTACTTC
J gene: TRBJ1-2; D gene: TRBD1; clone size: NA; V gene: TRBV6-1; CDR3 protein: CASRAGTALGYTF; CDR3 DNA: TGTGCCAGCAGGGCCGGGACAGCCCTAGGCTACACCTTC
J gene: TRBJ2-2; D gene: TRBD1; clone size: many; V gene: TRBV6-1; CDR3 protein: CASSPGTGRTGELFF; CDR3 DNA: TGTGCCAGCAGCCCCGGGACAGGGAGGACCGGGGAGCTGTTTTTT
J gene: TRBJ1-5; D gene: TRBD1; clone size: NA; V gene: TRBV27; CDR3 protein: CASRRQGTVMRELKNQPQHF; CDR3 DNA: TGTGCCAGCAGAAGACAGGGGACGGTTATGAGGGAACTGAAAAATCAGCCCCAGCATTTT
J gene: TRBJ2-5; D gene: TRBD2; clone size: many; V gene: TRBV11-2; CDR3 protein: CASRSAGGLRQETQYF; CDR3 DNA: TGTGCCAGCAGGTCCGCGGGGGGTCTCCGCCAAGAGACCCAGTACTTC
J gene: TRBJ2-2; D gene: NA; clone size: few; V gene: TRBV11-2; CDR3 protein: CASSPPWVRAGLETGELFF; CDR3 DNA: TGTGCCAGCAGCCCCCCATGGGTGCGTGCGGGCCTTGAGACCGGGGAGCTGTTTTTT
J gene: TRBJ2-7; D gene: NA; clone size: many; V gene: TRBV6-2/TRBV6-3; CDR3 protein: CASSYPIATYEQYF; CDR3 DNA: TGTGCCAGCAGTTATCCAATAGCAACCTACGAGCAGTACTTC
J gene: TRBJ1-2; D gene: TRBD1; clone size: few; V gene: TRBV20-1; CDR3 protein: CSARETGANYGYTF; CDR3 DNA: TGCAGTGCTAGGGAGACAGGGGCTAACTATGGCTACACCTTC
J gene: TRBJ1-1; D gene: TRBD1; clone size: NA; V gene: TRBV5-1; CDR3 protein: CASSRYRGGNTEAFF; CDR3 DNA: TGCGCCAGCAGCCGTTACAGGGGCGGGAACACTGAAGCTTTCTTT
J gene: TRBJ2-5; D gene: TRBD1; clone size: NA; V gene: TRBV7-2; CDR3 protein: CASSASRTGAWTQYF; CDR3 DNA: TGTGCCAGCAGCGCTAGCCGGACAGGGGCATGGACCCAGTACTTC
J gene: TRBJ2-3; D gene: NA; clone size: many; V gene: TRBV28; CDR3 protein: CASSTTDTQYF; CDR3 DNA: TGTGCCAGCAGTACCACAGATACGCAGTATTTT
J gene: TRBJ1-1; D gene: NA; clone size: many; V gene: TRBV20-1; CDR3 protein: CSGLPKEAFF; CDR3 DNA: TGCAGTGGGTTGCCTAAGGAAGCTTTCTTT
J gene: TRBJ1-5; D gene: NA; clone size: many; V gene: TRBV6-2/TRBV6-3; CDR3 protein: CASRPGGTYSNQPQHF; CDR3 DNA: TGTGCCAGCAGACCTGGGGGAACCTATAGCAATCAGCCCCAGCATTTT
J gene: TRBJ1-5; D gene: NA; clone size: many; V gene: TRBV5-1; CDR3 protein: CASSLDEQGQPQHF; CDR3 DNA: TGCGCCAGCAGCTTGGATGAGCAGGGCCAGCCCCAGCATTTT
J gene: TRBJ1-2; D gene: TRBD1; clone size: few; V gene: TRBV5-6; CDR3 protein: CASSAIGTGDLGYTF; CDR3 DNA: TGTGCCAGCAGCGCAATCGGGACAGGGGATCTGGGCTACACCTTC
J gene: TRBJ2-2; D gene: NA; clone size: few; V gene: TRBV5-4; CDR3 protein: CASSPPRGHTGELFF; CDR3 DNA: TGTGCCAGCAGCCCCCCCCGGGGGCATACCGGGGAGCTGTTTTTT
J gene: TRBJ2-3; D gene: NA; clone size: NA; V gene: TRBV5-4; CDR3 protein: CASRVQSTGADTQYF; CDR3 DNA: TGTGCCAGCAGGGTACAGAGCACGGGGGCAGATACGCAGTATTTT
J gene: TRBJ1-4; D gene: NA; clone size: few; V gene: TRBV10-3; CDR3 protein: CAISKGATNEKLFF; CDR3 DNA: TGTGCCATCAGTAAAGGGGCCACTAATGAAAAACTGTTTTTT
J gene: TRBJ1-5; D gene: NA; clone size: many; V gene: TRBV6-1; CDR3 protein: CASRRDTTGHQPQHF; CDR3 DNA: TGTGCCAGCAGAAGGGACACAACGGGCCATCAGCCCCAGCATTTT
J gene: TRBJ1-6; D gene: NA; clone size: many; V gene: TRBV2; CDR3 protein: CASQRDNSPLHF; CDR3 DNA: TGTGCCAGCCAACGAGATAATTCACCCCTCCACTTT
J gene: TRBJ1-2; D gene: NA; clone size: few; V gene: TRBV15; CDR3 protein: CATSRRGMYGYTF; CDR3 DNA: TGTGCCACCAGCAGAAGAGGGATGTATGGCTACACCTTC
J gene: TRBJ2-5; D gene: NA; clone size: many; V gene: TRBV4-1; CDR3 protein: CASSQDSEGFQETQYF; CDR3 DNA: TGCGCCAGCAGCCAAGATTCGGAAGGATTCCAAGAGACCCAGTACTTC
J gene: TRBJ2-3; D gene: NA; clone size: few; V gene: TRBV12-3/TRBV12-4; CDR3 protein: CASSFGGSIVTQYF; CDR3 DNA: TGTGCCAGCAGTTTCGGTGGCTCAATCGTTACGCAGTATTTT
J gene: TRBJ2-4; D gene: TRBD2; clone size: many; V gene: TRBV20-1; CDR3 protein: CSARDQSTSSNIQYF; CDR3 DNA: TGCAGTGCTAGAGATCAATCGACTAGCTCGAACATTCAGTACTTC
J gene: TRBJ2-5; D gene: NA; clone size: many; V gene: TRBV29-1; CDR3 protein: CSVVPRMETQYF; CDR3 DNA: TGCAGCGTCGTGCCCCGGATGGAGACCCAGTACTTC
J gene: TRBJ1-3; D gene: NA; clone size: NA; V gene: TRBV7-8; CDR3 protein: CASSLAPTSSGNTIYF; CDR3 DNA: TGTGCCAGCAGCTTAGCGCCTACGAGCTCTGGAAACACCATATATTTT
J gene: TRBJ1-2; D gene: NA; clone size: many; V gene: TRBV30; CDR3 protein: CAWSGGLKGTYGYTF; CDR3 DNA: TGTGCCTGGAGTGGGGGGTTGAAGGGGACCTATGGCTACACCTTC
J gene: TRBJ2-1; D gene: NA; clone size: NA; V gene: TRBV7-9; CDR3 protein: CASRRGRDEQFF; CDR3 DNA: TGTGCCAGCAGGCGGGGACGGGATGAGCAGTTCTTC
J gene: TRBJ2-2; D gene: NA; clone size: few; V gene: TRBV7-3; CDR3 protein: CASSLLGPTNTGELFF; CDR3 DNA: TGTGCCAGCAGCTTACTGGGTCCGACGAACACCGGGGAGCTGTTTTTT
J gene: TRBJ2-5; D gene: NA; clone size: few; V gene: TRBV15; CDR3 protein: CATSRDGSTGEETQYF; CDR3 DNA: TGTGCCACCAGCAGAGATGGTTCGACAGGCGAAGAGACCCAGTACTTC
J gene: TRBJ1-2; D gene: NA; clone size: many; V gene: TRBV19; CDR3 protein: CASRPRQALGGYTF; CDR3 DNA: TGTGCCAGTAGACCCAGACAGGCCCTCGGTGGCTACACCTTC
J gene: TRBJ1-1; D gene: NA; clone size: NA; V gene: TRBV2; CDR3 protein: CASSYDTEAFF; CDR3 DNA: TGTGCCAGCAGCTACGACACTGAAGCTTTCTTT